This T cell receptor beta chain appears in the sequencing data of a study of blood T cell repertoires in COVID-19. Whole-study context: The United States, Italy and Spain were the sources of the acute and convalescent COVID-19 samples. Sources were T cells, B-cell-depleted T cells, or PBMCs; the material itself was cDNA or gDNA.

Original data processing: Amplification with reference gene primers provided the estimates of nucleated cell counts. The data were produced by immunoSEQ multiplex PCR, yet TCRdb's version contains in-frame clones alone and is incomplete. V, J and clone size are taken as reported in that table, and D and trimming were inferred from the DNA itself. The data contain roughly 220,000 clones, approximately 81% of them seen just once; the ten biggest clones take up 2.9%. CDR3 length: 15 residues. V dropped 0 bases and J dropped 2 bases, with 9 bases sitting between them. CDR1 is MGHRA, CDR2 YSYEKL, per germline.

This TCR came from a man in his forties or fifties who had recovered from COVID-19. The gene calls are TRBV4-1 and TRBJ2-3, with TRBD2 as a possible D gene (6 bases). Sample: peripheral blood. The CDR3 region is CASSQEWEDTDTQYF. For the CDR3, the DNA is TGCGCCAGCAGCCAAGAGTGGGAGGACACAGATACGCAGTATTTT.